These T cell receptor beta chains were read from a single sample in a study of vaccination effects on CD4 cells after COVID-19. This table comes from immunoSEQ multiplex PCR, and its TCRdb copy is limited to in-frame clones, with some not included. The sample consists of tens of thousands of clones, about 74% of them appearing once. Their recognized antigens are unknown. The sample consisted of CD4+ T cells from PBMCs cultured with HCoV-229E spike peptides, taken before COVID-19 vaccination. All receptors come from a human donor who received a COVID-19 vaccine. The conserved cysteine and the conserved F or W are not part of the CDR3 here.

V,J,CDR3
TRBV2,TRBJ1-5,ASSAGQIPGQPQH
TRBV5-1,TRBJ2-3,ARKVSGGNVRGFRTDTQY
TRBV6-2/TRBV6-3,TRBJ2-3,ASSLLDTQY
TRBV19,TRBJ1-4,ASSTSGTGHEKLF
TRBV6-5,TRBJ1-1,ASRLGQYTEAF
TRBV9,TRBJ2-1,ASSAPGRNSMF
TRBV7-2,TRBJ1-2,ASSPPVWLNYGYT
TRBV5-1,TRBJ1-4,ASQEVGSGEKLF
TRBV7-3,TRBJ2-1,ASSLIAANEQF
TRBV12-3/TRBV12-4,TRBJ2-5,ASSFGMETQY
TRBV30,TRBJ1-2,AWRQGVNYGYT
TRBV2,TRBJ1-5,ASSALGLNNQPQH
TRBV24-1,TRBJ2-5,ATSDRDDQETQY
TRBV7-2,TRBJ1-1,ASSLERGRGRGTEAF
TRBV18,TRBJ2-1,ASSPTGTSGGALRNEQF
TRBV3-1/TRBV3-2,TRBJ2-1,ASSQGTGTYNEQF
TRBV7-2,TRBJ1-2,ASSKQGNYGYT
TRBV7-9,TRBJ2-3,ASRGDRGTTDTQY
TRBV5-1,TRBJ2-3,ASSYLAGSDTQY
TRBV7-2,TRBJ2-1,ASRQGSSYNEQF